These 17 T cell receptor beta chains were all obtained from the same sample, sequenced in a study of PD-1 blockade in classical Hodgkin lymphoma. Assay: immunoSEQ multiplex PCR; the TCRdb copy retains only in-frame clones and omits some. The data contain over 80,000 clones, about three quarters of them singletons. As to time point: cycle 4 day 1 (C4D1), after 5 to 7 weeks of nivolumab. Relapse after autologous stem cell transplantation occurred in every patient, and brentuximab vedotin exposure varied. The material was peripheral blood mononuclear cells (PBMCs), obtained before the fourth cycle of nivolumab. All receptors derive from a human donor with classical Hodgkin lymphoma.

The chain recombines TRBV10-3 with TRBJ2-5; D call uncertain. CDR1 and CDR2 from the germline V gene are ENHRY and SYGVKD. The CDR3 is 14 amino acids. Trimming removed 3 bases at V and 5 bases at J, with 13 bases between. DNA of the CDR3: TGTGCCATCAGTGATACCCCACCGGGCGAGACCCAGTACTTC. This encodes CAISDTPPGETQYF.

The chain couples TRBV11-3 to TRBJ2-3; D gene uncertain. The CDR3 covers 13 residues. Trimming shortened V by 0 bases and J by 4 bases, and 5 bases separated the two germline ends. Germline CDR1 reads SGHNT; CDR2 reads YENEEA. The CDR3 DNA sequence: TGTGCCAGCAGCTTAGAAGCAGCAGATACGCAGTATTTT. It translates to CASSLEAADTQYF.

This clone appeared a few times. V usage is TRBV5-6 and J usage is TRBJ1-2; D ambiguous. The ends were cut back, 7 bases at V and 4 bases at J, with 17 bases in the middle. Germline lookup yields CDR1 SGHDT and CDR2 YYEEEE. CDR3 length equals 14 residues. The CDR3 spells CASGVFPAGYGYTF. CDR3 bases: TGTGCCAGCGGCGTTTTCCCCGCTGGCTATGGCTACACCTTC.

V gene TRBV9 combines with J gene TRBJ1-2, with TRBD1 as a possible D gene (6 bases). CDR3 length equals 15 residues. From germline, CDR1 is SGDLS and CDR2 YYNGEE. Trimming shortened V by 0 bases and J by 8 bases, and 17 bases separated the two germline ends. CDR3 nucleotide sequence: TGTGCCAGCAGCGTAGGACCAACAGGGTTTGAGGGCTACACCTTC. Protein product: CASSVGPTGFEGYTF.

This chain links TRBV2 with TRBJ1-2; 9 bases map to TRBD1. CDR3 length: 15 residues. Germline assignment: CDR1 SNHLY and CDR2 FYNNEI. V shed 10 bases, J shed 6 bases, and the junction held 15 bases outside the gene matches. CDR3 in DNA: TGTGCCACCAATCTACAGGGGGCTATGGTACATGGCTACACCTTC. This codes for CATNLQGAMVHGYTF.

This rearrangement joins TRBV5-1 to TRBJ1-2; perhaps TRBD1 as D (5 bases). CDR3 length: 15 amino acids. The V gene's germline CDR1 is SGHRS and CDR2 YFSETQ. The germline V and J ends were trimmed by 2 bases and 6 bases, with 17 bases remaining between them. The CDR3 is CASSLSPGTRHGYTF. The CDR3 DNA is TGCGCCAGCAGCTTATCCCCTGGGACCCGGCATGGCTACACCTTC.

The chain combines TRBV4-1 with TRBJ2-5; no reliable D call. Trimming removed 5 bases from V and 1 base from J, with 11 bases in between. In germline, CDR1 is MGHRA, CDR2 YSYEKL. The CDR3 is 14 residues long. The DNA for the CDR3 is TGCGCCAGCAGCAGCTGGGTCCCCCAAGAGACCCAGTACTTC. Its translation is CASSSWVPQETQYF.

The chain uses TRBV7-8 and TRBJ1-6; the D gene is possibly TRBD1 (6 bases). V lost 1 base, J lost 1 base, and 20 bases lay in between. The CDR3 is made up of 20 amino acids. CDR1 and CDR2 from the germline V gene are SGHVS and FQNEAQ. CDR3 sequence reads: CASSLDPDSKSRSYNSPLHF. In DNA form, the CDR3 reads TGTGCCAGCAGCTTAGACCCGGACAGTAAAAGTAGGTCCTATAATTCACCCCTCCACTTT.

There are a few counts of this clone. The genes are TRBV2 and TRBJ2-2, with no clear D. The V gene's germline CDR1 is SNHLY and CDR2 FYNNEI. The V and J ends lost 4 bases and 3 bases respectively, with 6 bases between them. CDR3 size: 13 residues. The CDR3 DNA reads as TGTGCCAGCAGTGGGTTCGACACCGGGGAGCTGTTTTTT. This encodes CASSGFDTGELFF.

The chain's CDR3 is CASSSPDIYTGELFF. CDR3 bases: TGTGCCAGCAGTTCCCCGGACATATACACCGGGGAGCTGTTTTTT. This chain uses TRBV27 with TRBJ2-2; TRBD1 might be the D (5 bases). The CDR3 contains 15 residues. Germline V gene data show CDR1 as MNHEY and CDR2 as SMNVEV (reference sequence). V was clipped by 4 bases and J by 3 bases, with 12 bases between them.

This clone has only a few counts. The chain links TRBV11-2 to TRBJ1-1, with 9 nucleotides matching TRBD1. The CDR3 sequence is 17 residues long. J was trimmed by 0 bases and V by 3 bases; bases with no gene match: 8. From germline, CDR1 is SGHAT and CDR2 FQNNGV. CDR3 residues: CASSLRQGVWMNTEAFF. The CDR3, as DNA: TGTGCCAGCAGCTTGAGACAGGGGGTTTGGATGAACACTGAAGCTTTCTTT. Complete variable domain (other parts from reference TRBV11-2 and TRBJ1-1): EAGVAQSPRYKIIEKRQSVAFWCNPISGHATLYWYQQILGQGPKLLIQFQNNGVVDDSQLPKDRFSAERLKGVDSTLKIQPAKLEDSAVYLCASSLRQGVWMNTEAFFGQGTRLTVV.

This clone was seen ten or more times. V and J are TRBV19 and TRBJ2-6; 9 bases are a match to TRBD1. Losses at the gene ends were 0 bases for V and 2 bases for J; bases not matched to a gene: 2. The CDR3 covers 17 residues. The V gene's germline CDR1 is LNHDA and CDR2 SQIVND (reference sequence). The DNA for the CDR3 is TGTGCCAGTAGTATAGAGGGACAGGGCGCTGGGGCCAACGTCCTGACTTTC. It translates to CASSIEGQGAGANVLTF.

The chain is built from TRBV7-2 and TRBJ2-2; 7 bases align to TRBD2. With V trimmed by 4 bases and J by 0 bases, 8 bases remained unmatched. The CDR3 loop spans 17 amino acids. Germline lookup yields CDR1 SGHTA and CDR2 FQGNSA. The CDR3 sequence is CASSYQGAGANTGELFF. The CDR3 DNA reads as TGTGCCAGCAGCTATCAAGGCGCGGGGGCGAACACCGGGGAGCTGTTTTTT.

This clone appeared a few times. V usage is TRBV28 and J usage is TRBJ2-7, with D maybe TRBD1 (5 bases). The V gene lost 3 bases and the J gene lost 2 bases, with 14 bases spanning the gap. The CDR3 consists of 15 residues. Germline V gene data show CDR1 as MDHEN and CDR2 as SYDVKM. The CDR3 sequence: CASSFGQGFPYEQYF. The DNA of the CDR3 is TGTGCCAGCAGTTTCGGCCAGGGTTTTCCCTACGAGCAGTACTTC.

This rearrangement joins TRBV18 to TRBJ2-2; D is ambiguous. Germline loops: CDR1 KGHSH, CDR2 LQKENI. This CDR3 has 15 amino acids. Deletions cut 6 bases from V and 4 bases from J, with 15 bases between. CDR3 DNA: TGTGCCAGCTCTGCGCTGGGCGGCGGCACCGGGGAGCTGTTTTTT. Translated: CASSALGGGTGELFF.

The chain links TRBV10-3 to TRBJ1-5; D is perhaps TRBD1 (6 bases). The CDR3 runs 13 residues. V lost 3 bases to trimming and J lost 7 bases, with 10 bases between them. Per the germline V gene, CDR1 is ENHRY and CDR2 is SYGVKD. The CDR3 DNA is TGTGCCATCAGTGACAGGGGTGGACAGCCCCAGCATTTT. It is translated as CAISDRGGQPQHF.

This chain joins TRBV9 and TRBJ2-4; D is possibly TRBD2 (6 bases). This CDR3 is 15 amino acids long. In germline, CDR1 is SGDLS, CDR2 YYNGEE. Trimming took 0 bases from V and 1 from J, leaving 8 bases between them. The chain's CDR3 is CASSVDGGAKNIQYF. In nucleotides, the CDR3 is TGTGCCAGCAGCGTAGATGGGGGGGCCAAAAACATTCAGTACTTC. The whole variable domain, filled in from reference TRBV9 and TRBJ2-4, reads DSGVTQTPKHLITATGQRVTLRCSPRSGDLSVYWYQQSLDQGLQFLIQYYNGEERAKGNILERFSAQQFPDLHSELNLSSLELGDSALYFCASSVDGGAKNIQYFGAGTRLSVL.